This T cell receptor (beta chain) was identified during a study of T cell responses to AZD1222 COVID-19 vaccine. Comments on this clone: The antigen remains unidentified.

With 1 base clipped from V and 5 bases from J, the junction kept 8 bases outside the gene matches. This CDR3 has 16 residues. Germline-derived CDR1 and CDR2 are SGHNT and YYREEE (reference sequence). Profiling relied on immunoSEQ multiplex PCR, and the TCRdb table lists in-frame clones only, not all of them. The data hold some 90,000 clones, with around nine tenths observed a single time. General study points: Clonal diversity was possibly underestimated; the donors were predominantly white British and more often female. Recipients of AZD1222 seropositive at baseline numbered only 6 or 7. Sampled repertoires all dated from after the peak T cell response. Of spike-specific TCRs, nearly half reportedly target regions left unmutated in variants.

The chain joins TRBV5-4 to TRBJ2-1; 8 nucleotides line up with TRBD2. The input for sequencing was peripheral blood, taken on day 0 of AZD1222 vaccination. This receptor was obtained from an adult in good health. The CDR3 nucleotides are TGTGCCAGCAGCTTGTTGGCTAGCGGGTCTAACAATGAGCAGTTCTTC. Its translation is CASSLLASGSNNEQFF.